This T cell receptor (beta chain) was profiled in a study of T cells in narcolepsy. Points from the study as a whole: Autoreactive HCRT-specific and TRIB2-specific clonotypes were marked in same-patient CSF-versus-blood CD4+ comparisons. Blood of same and different patients, but not healthy controls, reportedly held recurring autoreactive clonotypes.

CDR1 is GTSNPN, CDR2 SVGIG, per germline (reference sequence). The CDR3 consists of 14 residues. Trimming cost V 5 bases and J 3 bases; bases outside gene matches: 2. The table lists this clone with a few counts. Its cognate antigen is unknown. Using immunoSEQ multiplex PCR, the repertoire was profiled, and TCRdb retains in-frame clones only, with some absent. The sample consists of 20,000 to 30,000 clones, around 84% of them appearing once. The chain recombines TRBV30 with TRBJ2-2; 11 bases map to TRBD2. The TCR originated in a human donor in good health. Sequenced: memory (CD45RA-) CD4+ T cells from blood. As DNA, the CDR3 is TGTGCCTGGCAGGGACTAGCGGACACCGGGGAGCTGTTTTTT. Protein product: CAWQGLADTGELFF. Drawing the rest from reference TRBV30 and TRBJ2-2, the complete variable domain is SQTIHQWPATLVQPVGSPLSLECTVEGTSNPNLYWYRQAAGRGLQLLFYSVGIGQISSEVPQNLSASRPQDRQFILSSKKLLLSDSGFYLCAWQGLADTGELFFGEGSRLTVL.